This TCR beta chain originates from a study of blood T cells in healthy people across ages. Study details: Researchers report that template switching captured about one barcoded beta molecule per two T cells.

PCR was performed a second time for roughly 6 to 12 cycles using a sample-barcoded 5' primer and a J-beta primer mix. Through a template-switch adaptor with 12 random nucleotides, each cDNA molecule received a tag. TCRdb recomputed calls from the 5' RACE reads with MiXCR, one row per CDR3 protein. The sample holds about 1.6 million distinct CDR3 sequences, 34% seen once. In the case of this clonotype: Its antigen remains unidentified.

Overall study findings and caveats: Unknown donor CMV status possibly confounded expanded clonotype changes. The unsorted PBMCs prevented any conclusive comparison of naive versus antigen-experienced cells.

Sequencing was done on a sample of blood. The clonotype originates from a woman aged 25 to 39 in good health.

DNA for the CDR3: TGTGCCACCAGCTGGGACAGGGGGAACAATGGCTACACCTTC. The encoded protein is CATSWDRGNNGYTF. The chain has TRBV15 and TRBJ1-2, with 11 bases fitting TRBD1. Losses at the gene ends were 5 bases for V and 6 bases for J; bases not matched to a gene: 5. Germline V gene data show CDR1 as LNHNV and CDR2 as YYDKDF (reference sequence). This CDR3 contains 14 residues.